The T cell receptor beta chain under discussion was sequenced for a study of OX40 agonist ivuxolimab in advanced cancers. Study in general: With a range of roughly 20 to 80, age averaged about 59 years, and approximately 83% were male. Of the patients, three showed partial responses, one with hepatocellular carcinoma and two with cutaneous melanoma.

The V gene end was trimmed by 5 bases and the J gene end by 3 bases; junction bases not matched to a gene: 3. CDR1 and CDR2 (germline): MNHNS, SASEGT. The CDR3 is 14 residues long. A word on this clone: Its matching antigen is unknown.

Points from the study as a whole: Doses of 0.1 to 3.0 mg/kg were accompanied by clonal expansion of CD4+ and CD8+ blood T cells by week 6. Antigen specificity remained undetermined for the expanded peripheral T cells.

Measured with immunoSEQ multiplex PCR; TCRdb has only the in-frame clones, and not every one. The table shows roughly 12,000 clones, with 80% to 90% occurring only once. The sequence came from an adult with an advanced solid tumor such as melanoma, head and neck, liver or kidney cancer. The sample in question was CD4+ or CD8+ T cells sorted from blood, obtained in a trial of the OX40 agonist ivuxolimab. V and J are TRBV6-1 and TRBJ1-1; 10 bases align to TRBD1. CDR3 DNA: TGTGCCAGCAGTTGGGGGACAGGGGACACTGAAGCTTTCTTT. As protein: CASSWGTGDTEAFF.